The 8 T cell receptor beta chains presented below share a single source sample, sequenced in a study of OX40 agonist ivuxolimab in advanced cancers. Clones were read by immunoSEQ multiplex PCR, and TCRdb kept only the in-frame ones, dropping some. The repertoire holds under 45,000 clones, with around 84% as singletons. This specimen was CD4+ or CD8+ T cells sorted from blood, taken in a trial of the OX40 agonist ivuxolimab. The receptors stem from an adult with an advanced solid tumor such as melanoma, head and neck, liver or kidney cancer.

There are a few counts of this clone. The chain employs TRBV27 and TRBJ2-7; D is possibly TRBD2 (5 bases). V shed 5 bases and J shed 2 bases, with 16 bases lying between them. This CDR3 region has 15 residues. Per the germline V gene, CDR1 is MNHEY and CDR2 is SMNVEV (reference sequence). Here the CDR3 DNA reads TGTGCCAGCAGTCGGAGGCCTGGACTGGCCTACGAGCAGTACTTC. This sequence encodes CASSRRPGLAYEQYF.

This rearrangement joins TRBV30 to TRBJ2-3; D perhaps matches TRBD1 (5 bases). The V end lost 7 bases, the J end lost 3 bases, and 14 bases lay between the germline ends. Germline CDR1 is GTSNPN and CDR2 is SVGIG (reference sequence). The CDR3 is made up of 13 amino acids. Here the CDR3 reads CALSRVATDTQYF. The CDR3 bases are TGTGCCTTATCCAGGGTGGCAACAGATACGCAGTATTTT. Filled out from reference TRBV30 and TRBJ2-3, the complete variable domain reads SQTIHQWPATLVQPVGSPLSLECTVEGTSNPNLYWYRQAAGRGLQLLFYSVGIGQISSEVPQNLSASRPQDRQFILSSKKLLLSDSGFYLCALSRVATDTQYFGPGTRLTVL.

With respect to this clone: An end of the junction differs from the germline gene, which may be a read error. The sample has other DNA sequences that encode this CDR3 too. The gene calls are TRBV5-6 and TRBJ1-5; the D is unclear. Per germline, CDR1 SGHDT and CDR2 YYEEEE. This CDR3 contains 15 residues. Here the CDR3 DNA reads TGTGCCAGCAGCCCACGTTTTTCGAGCAATCAGCCCCAGCACTTT. Amino acids: CASSPRFSSNQPQHF.

The chain links TRBV7-3 to TRBJ2-7; TRBD2 matches at 11 bases. V gave up 2 bases and J gave up 4 bases; unmatched junction bases: 4. Germline CDR1 SGHTA, CDR2 FQGTGA. The CDR3 consists of 15 residues. In DNA, the CDR3 is TGTGCCAGCAGCTTAGCAGGACTAGCGGGTTACGAGCAGTACTTC. It specifies CASSLAGLAGYEQYF. Using reference TRBV7-3 and TRBJ2-7 for the parts outside the CDR3, the full variable domain is GAGVSQTPSNKVTEKGKYVELRCDPISGHTALYWYRQSLGQGPEFLIYFQGTGAADDSGLPNDRFFAVRPEGSVSTLKIQRTERGDSAVYLCASSLAGLAGYEQYFGPGTRLTVT.

This clone appeared once. This sequence joins TRBV5-5 and TRBJ1-6; the match to TRBD1 covers 8 bases. The CDR3 length is 14 residues. CDR1 is SGHKS, CDR2 YYEKEE, per germline (reference sequence). Trimming removed 4 bases from V and 9 bases from J; junction bases left unmatched: 6. The CDR3, as DNA: TGTGCCAGCAGCCAAGACAGGGGAACTTCACCCCTCCACTTT. Protein: CASSQDRGTSPLHF.

The chain recombines TRBV7-9 with TRBJ1-2; D is unclear. This CDR3 region has 16 residues. Germline CDR1 and CDR2: SEHNR and FQNEAQ (reference sequence). Trimming stripped 5 bases from V and 0 bases from J, with 16 bases between. For the CDR3, the DNA is TGTGCCAGCAGCCCTATAGTCGTTTTAGCTAACTATGGCTACACCTTC. Translated: CASSPIVVLANYGYTF.

V is TRBV5-1 and J is TRBJ2-1, with D tentatively TRBD1 or TRBD2 (5 bases each). V was cut by 7 bases and J by 0 bases, with 14 bases left in between. The CDR3 runs to 15 residues. Germline CDR1 is SGHRS and CDR2 is YFSETQ. The CDR3 here is CASGDGPSSYNEQFF. CDR3 in DNA: TGCGCCAGCGGGGACGGGCCGAGCTCCTACAATGAGCAGTTCTTC.

This clone was counted once. This rearrangement joins TRBV5-1 to TRBJ2-1; 8 bases are a match to TRBD2. There are 16 residues in the CDR3. V lost 5 bases to trimming and J lost 6 bases; unmatched junction nucleotides: 13. The V gene's germline CDR1 is SGHRS and CDR2 YFSETQ. The CDR3 reads CASSRPGLGRFNEQFF. The CDR3 nucleotides read TGCGCCAGCAGTCGACCGGGACTAGGCAGGTTCAATGAGCAGTTCTTC.